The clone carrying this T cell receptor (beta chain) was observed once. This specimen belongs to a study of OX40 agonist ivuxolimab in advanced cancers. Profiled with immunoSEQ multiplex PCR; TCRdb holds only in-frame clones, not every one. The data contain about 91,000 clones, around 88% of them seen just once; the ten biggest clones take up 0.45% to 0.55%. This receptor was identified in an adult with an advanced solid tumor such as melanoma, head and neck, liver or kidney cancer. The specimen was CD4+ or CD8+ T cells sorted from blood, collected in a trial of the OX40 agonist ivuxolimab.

Here the CDR3 DNA reads TGTGCCAGCAGTCTCCAGGGGGACTATGGCTACACCTTC. Protein: CASSLQGDYGYTF. The rearrangement links TRBV11-3 to TRBJ1-2; the match to TRBD1 covers 7 bases. V trimming: 6 bases; J trimming: 3 bases; junction bases outside the gene matches: 4. Germline V gene sequence: CDR1 SGHNT, CDR2 YENEEA. The CDR3 consists of 13 residues.